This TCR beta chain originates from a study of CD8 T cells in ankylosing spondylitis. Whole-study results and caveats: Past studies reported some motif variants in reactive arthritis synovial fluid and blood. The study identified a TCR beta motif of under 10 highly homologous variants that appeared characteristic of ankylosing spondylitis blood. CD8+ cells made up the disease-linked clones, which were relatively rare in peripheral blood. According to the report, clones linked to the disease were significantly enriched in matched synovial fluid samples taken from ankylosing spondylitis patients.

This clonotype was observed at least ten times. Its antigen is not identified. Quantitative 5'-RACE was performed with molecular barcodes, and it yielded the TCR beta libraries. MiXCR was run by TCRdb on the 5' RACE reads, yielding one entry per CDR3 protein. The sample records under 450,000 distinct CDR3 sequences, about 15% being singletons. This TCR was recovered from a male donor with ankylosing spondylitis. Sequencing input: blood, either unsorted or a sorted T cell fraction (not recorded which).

CDR3 protein: CSVTTQAGRGDEKLFF. The CDR3 DNA is TGCAGTGTTACTACCCAAGCGGGGAGGGGAGATGAAAAACTGTTTTTT. The V gene is TRBV20-1, the J gene TRBJ1-4, with a weak D call TRBD1 (5 bases). Looked up from germline, CDR1 is DFQATT and CDR2 is SNEGSKA (reference sequence). With 7 bases removed from V and 6 bases from J, the gap between germline ends came to 24 bases. This CDR3 is 16 amino acids long.